These 21 T cell receptor beta chains came from one sample sequenced in a study of T cell responses to AZD1222 COVID-19 vaccine. Assay used: immunoSEQ multiplex PCR; TCRdb lists only in-frame clones, some missing. The data hold about 160,000 clones, with about 92% observed a single time. The material sequenced was peripheral blood, taken on day 0 of AZD1222 vaccination. The origin of the receptors is an adult in good health.

The chain carries TRBV5-1 and TRBJ2-1, with TRBD2 matching over 7 bases. The V gene's germline CDR1 is SGHRS and CDR2 YFSETQ. This CDR3 comprises 13 residues. The ends lost 1 base at V and 7 bases at J; junction bases unmatched: 2. Here the CDR3 reads CASSLSGENEQFF. CDR3 coding DNA: TGCGCCAGCAGCTTGAGCGGGGAAAATGAGCAGTTCTTC.

This clone was seen once. The chain links TRBV4-2 to TRBJ1-2; a weak D match, TRBD1 (6 bases). Looked up from germline, CDR1 is LGHNA and CDR2 is YNFKEQ. This CDR3 contains 12 residues. Trimming pared 0 bases from V and 8 bases from J, leaving 7 bases between. CDR3 amino acids: CASSQDRGGYTF. CDR3 DNA: TGTGCCAGCAGCCAAGATAGGGGGGGCTACACCTTC.

The chain couples TRBV5-1 to TRBJ2-5; D may correspond to TRBD1 or TRBD2 (5 bases each). Germline-derived CDR1 and CDR2 are SGHRS and YFSETQ. The V end was cut by 1 base, the J end by 3 bases, with 13 bases between. The CDR3 has 15 residues. Here the CDR3 reads CASSLKTGPKETQYF. The DNA for the CDR3 is TGCGCCAGCAGCTTGAAAACGGGACCCAAAGAGACCCAGTACTTC. Full variable domain (rest looked up from reference TRBV5-1 and TRBJ2-5): KAGVTQTPRYLIKTRGQQVTLSCSPISGHRSVSWYQQTPGQGLQFLFEYFSETQRNKGNFPGRFSGRQFSNSRSEMNVSTLELGDSALYLCASSLKTGPKETQYFGPGTRLLVL.

The gene calls are TRBV7-2 and TRBJ1-2; a possible D gene is TRBD1 (5 bases). Trimming stripped 2 bases from V and 2 bases from J, with 9 bases between. The CDR3 runs to 14 residues. Germline V gene lookup returns CDR1 SGHTA and CDR2 FQGNSA. The CDR3 region is CASSLYRGNYGYTF. CDR3 DNA: TGTGCCAGCAGCTTATACCGGGGGAACTATGGCTACACCTTC.

The V gene is TRBV6-2 or TRBV6-3, the J gene TRBJ2-7, with TRBD2 identical over 8 bases. Germline CDR1 reads MNHEY; CDR2 reads SVGEGT. V was pared by 0 bases and J by 2 bases, with 9 bases of the junction left unmatched. The CDR3 runs to 17 residues. The CDR3: CASSYSISGGAPYEQYF. The CDR3 bases are TGTGCCAGCAGTTACTCTATATCGGGGGGGGCCCCCTACGAGCAGTACTTC.

V usage is TRBV12-3 or TRBV12-4 and J usage is TRBJ1-2; D gene unclear. This CDR3 region has 12 residues. V lost 5 bases, J lost 3 bases, and 7 bases lay in between. CDR3 region: CASSGRHYGYTF. The CDR3 region has the DNA TGTGCCAGCAGTGGACGGCACTATGGCTACACCTTC.

This sequence joins TRBV19 and TRBJ2-2; no clear D. Germline CDR1 reads LNHDA; CDR2 reads SQIVND (reference sequence). With 2 bases removed from V and 3 bases from J, the gap between germline ends came to 7 bases. The CDR3 length is 14 residues. The CDR3 DNA reads TGTGCCAGTAGTATATTTGGCGACACCGGGGAGCTGTTTTTT. This sequence encodes CASSIFGDTGELFF.

V is TRBV7-9 and J is TRBJ1-1; tentatively, D is TRBD1 (5 bases). This CDR3 comprises 13 residues. V gave up 10 bases and J gave up 1 base, with 13 bases separating them. Germline CDR1 SEHNR, CDR2 FQNEAQ (reference sequence). The CDR3 nucleotides read TGTGCCACGCTGGGGGGTGAGAACACTGAAGCTTTCTTT. Its translation: CATLGGENTEAFF.

V is TRBV18 and J is TRBJ1-5; D perhaps matches TRBD1 (6 bases). The ends were cut back, 3 bases at V and 7 bases at J, with 16 bases in the middle. The germline CDR1 and CDR2 sequences are KGHSH and LQKENI. The CDR3 runs 15 residues. The CDR3 protein is CASSPGGGYGQPQHF. CDR3 bases: TGTGCCAGCTCACCGGGGGGGGGCTACGGCCAGCCCCAGCATTTT.

The genes are TRBV5-4 and TRBJ2-7; D is undetermined. The germline gives CDR1 SGHNT, CDR2 YYREEE (reference sequence). The germline V and J ends were trimmed by 1 base and 0 bases, with 8 bases remaining between them. The length of the CDR3 is 14 residues. CDR3 amino acids: CASSLSRGSYEQYF. CDR3 DNA sequence: TGTGCCAGCAGCTTGTCGCGTGGCTCCTACGAGCAGTACTTC.

The rearrangement uses TRBV10-3 and TRBJ1-1; no clear D. CDR3 length: 13 residues. Trimming removed 2 bases from V and 5 bases from J, with 9 bases in between. CDR1 and CDR2 from the germline V gene are ENHRY and SYGVKD. The DNA for the CDR3 is TGTGCCATCAGTGAGACCTTGGGGACTGAAGCTTTCTTT. Amino acids: CAISETLGTEAFF.

The V call is TRBV5-1, the J call TRBJ1-4, with D possibly matching TRBD1 (5 bases). The CDR3 contains 14 residues. V shed 0 bases and J shed 5 bases, with 8 bases lying between them. Germline loops: CDR1 SGHRS, CDR2 YFSETQ. The CDR3 region is CASSLEGTNEKLFF. The CDR3 DNA is TGCGCCAGCAGCTTGGAGGGGACGAATGAAAAACTGTTTTTT. Supplemented by reference TRBV5-1 and TRBJ1-4, the full variable domain reads KAGVTQTPRYLIKTRGQQVTLSCSPISGHRSVSWYQQTPGQGLQFLFEYFSETQRNKGNFPGRFSGRQFSNSRSEMNVSTLELGDSALYLCASSLEGTNEKLFFGSGTQLSVL.

CDR3 nucleotide sequence: TGTGCCAGCAGTTTATCCGGGACATTATCTTTCTTT. Amino acids: CASSLSGTLSFF. The rearrangement links TRBV6-2 or TRBV6-3 to TRBJ1-1; D may be TRBD1 (6 bases). The CDR3 covers 12 residues. Trimming shortened V by 4 bases and J by 12 bases, and 15 bases separated the two germline ends. In germline, CDR1 is MNHEY, CDR2 SVGEGT.

The V call is TRBV18, the J call TRBJ1-3; weak D call: TRBD1 (5 bases). CDR3 size: 17 residues. CDR1 KGHSH and CDR2 LQKENI come from the germline V gene. V was clipped by 1 base and J by 0 bases, with 13 bases between them. The CDR3 reads CASSPREARGSGNTIYF. The CDR3 DNA is TGTGCCAGCTCACCACGGGAGGCGAGGGGCTCTGGAAACACCATATATTTT.

This clone came up many times. CDR3 in amino acids: CAISGGGNEKLFF. CDR3 bases: TGTGCCATCAGTGGAGGGGGCAATGAAAAACTGTTTTTT. The chain carries TRBV10-3 and TRBJ1-4, with 7 bases that match TRBD1. CDR3 length: 13 residues. V trimming: 4 bases; J trimming: 5 bases; junction bases outside the gene matches: 1. Germline V gene sequence: CDR1 ENHRY, CDR2 SYGVKD.

The chain carries TRBV12-3 or TRBV12-4 and TRBJ2-5, with a weak D call TRBD2 (5 bases). The CDR3 has 13 amino acids. V lost 2 bases and J lost 5, with 9 bases in between. Here the CDR3 DNA reads TGTGCCAGCAGTTTACCCGGGAAGGAGACCCAGTACTTC. It codes for CASSLPGKETQYF.

The chain links TRBV7-9 to TRBJ1-4; TRBD1 matches 7 bases. V dropped 8 bases and J dropped 7; count of bases not matched to a gene: 7. Per the germline V gene, CDR1 is SEHNR and CDR2 is FQNEAQ (reference sequence). This CDR3 is 13 amino acids long. The CDR3 DNA reads TGTGCCAGCGGCCCCGCAGGGGGTGAAAAACTGTTTTTT. The encoded protein is CASGPAGGEKLFF.

In its sample, this clone was seen once. The V gene is TRBV2, the J gene TRBJ2-5, with D possibly being TRBD2 (6 bases). Looked up from germline, CDR1 is SNHLY and CDR2 is FYNNEI. The CDR3 totals 12 residues. Trimming took 8 bases from V and 5 from J, leaving 12 bases between them. CDR3 DNA sequence: TGTGCCAGCTCTGGGGCGGGGGAGACCCAGTACTTC. Translating gives CASSGAGETQYF.

This chain connects TRBV19 to TRBJ2-5; 8 positions match TRBD2. This CDR3 is 13 amino acids long. Trimming cost V 8 bases and J 3 bases; bases outside gene matches: 5. Germline loops: CDR1 LNHDA, CDR2 SQIVND (reference sequence). Here the CDR3 DNA reads TGTGCCAGTCATTCGGGGGGGGAAGAGACCCAGTACTTC. It yields the protein CASHSGGEETQYF.

The chain couples TRBV9 to TRBJ2-1; 9 nucleotides align to TRBD2. This CDR3 comprises 17 residues. Looked up from germline, CDR1 is SGDLS and CDR2 is YYNGEE. V shed 3 bases, J shed 0 bases, and the junction held 7 bases outside the gene matches. CDR3: CASSDRLAEGSYNEQFF. The CDR3 DNA reads as TGTGCCAGCAGCGACAGACTAGCGGAAGGCTCCTACAATGAGCAGTTCTTC.

The rearrangement links TRBV27 to TRBJ2-4, with D possibly matching TRBD2 (5 bases). The germline gives CDR1 MNHEY, CDR2 SMNVEV (reference sequence). The CDR3 is 16 amino acids. V dropped 1 base and J dropped 6 bases, with 16 bases sitting between them. CDR3 residues: CASSLLATRYRNIQYF. Here the CDR3 DNA reads TGTGCCAGCAGTTTATTAGCAACTAGGTATCGAAACATTCAGTACTTC.